The source of this T cell receptor (beta chain) is a study of blood T cell repertoires in COVID-19. Study summary: The United States, Italy and Spain provided the acute and convalescent COVID-19 samples. T cells, B-cell-depleted T cells, or PBMCs supplied cDNA or gDNA.

Germline CDR1 MNHEY, CDR2 SMNVEV (reference sequence). The V segment lost 6 bases and the J segment 4 bases; nucleotides outside the gene matches: 16. The CDR3 extends over 17 amino acids. In the source study's methods: Estimated nucleated cell counts came from reference gene primer amplification. Measured with immunoSEQ multiplex PCR; TCRdb has only the in-frame clones, and not every one. That table furnishes V, J and clone size, whereas the DNA furnished D and trimming. The sample holds 80,000 to 95,000 clones, approximately 90% seen once. This clone was counted a single time. V usage is TRBV27 and J usage is TRBJ1-2; TRBD1 matches at 8 bases. The sample comprised peripheral blood. The source is a woman aged 45-59 years with active or convalescent COVID-19. The CDR3 loop reads CASSVGQGRAGSYGYTF. The CDR3 DNA reads TGTGCCAGCAGCGTAGGACAGGGAAGGGCGGGGAGCTATGGCTACACCTTC.